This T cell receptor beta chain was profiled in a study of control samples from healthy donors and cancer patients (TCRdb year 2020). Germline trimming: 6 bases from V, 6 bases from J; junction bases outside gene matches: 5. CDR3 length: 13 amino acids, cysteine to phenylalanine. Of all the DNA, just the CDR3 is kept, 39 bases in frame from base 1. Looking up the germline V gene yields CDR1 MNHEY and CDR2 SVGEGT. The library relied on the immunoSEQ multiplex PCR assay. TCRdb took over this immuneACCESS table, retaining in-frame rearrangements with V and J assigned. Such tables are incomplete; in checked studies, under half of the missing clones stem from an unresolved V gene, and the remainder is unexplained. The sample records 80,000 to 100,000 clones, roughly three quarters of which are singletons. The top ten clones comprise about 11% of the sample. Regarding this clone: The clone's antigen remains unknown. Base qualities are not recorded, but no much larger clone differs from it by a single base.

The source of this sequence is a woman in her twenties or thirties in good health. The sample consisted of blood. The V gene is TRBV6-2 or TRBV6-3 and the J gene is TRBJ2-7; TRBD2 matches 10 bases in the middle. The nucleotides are TGTGCCAGCAGCCTCGGGACTAGCGTCGAGCAGTACTTC. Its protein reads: CASSLGTSVEQYF.